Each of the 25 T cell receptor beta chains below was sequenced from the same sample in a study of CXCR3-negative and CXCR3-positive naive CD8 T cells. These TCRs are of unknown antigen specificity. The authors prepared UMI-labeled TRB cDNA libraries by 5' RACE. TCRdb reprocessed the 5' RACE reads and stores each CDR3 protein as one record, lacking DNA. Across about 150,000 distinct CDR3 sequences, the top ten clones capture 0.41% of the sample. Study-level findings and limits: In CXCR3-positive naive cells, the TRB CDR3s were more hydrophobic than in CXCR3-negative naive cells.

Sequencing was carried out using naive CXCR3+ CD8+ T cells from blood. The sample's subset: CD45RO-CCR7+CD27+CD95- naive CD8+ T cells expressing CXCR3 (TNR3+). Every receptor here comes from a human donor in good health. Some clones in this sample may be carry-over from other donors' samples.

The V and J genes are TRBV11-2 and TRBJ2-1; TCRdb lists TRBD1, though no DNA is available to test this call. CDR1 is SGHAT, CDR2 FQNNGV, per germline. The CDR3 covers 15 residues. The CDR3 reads CASSPWDRVFNEQFF.

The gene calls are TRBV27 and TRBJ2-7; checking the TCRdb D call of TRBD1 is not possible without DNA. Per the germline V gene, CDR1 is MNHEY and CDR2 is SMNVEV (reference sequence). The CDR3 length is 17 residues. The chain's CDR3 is CASSFSDPGQGAHEQYF.

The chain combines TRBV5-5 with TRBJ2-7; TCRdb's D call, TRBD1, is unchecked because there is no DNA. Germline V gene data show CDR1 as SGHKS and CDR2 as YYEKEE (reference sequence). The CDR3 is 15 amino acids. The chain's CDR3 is CASSLLRDGGYEQYF.

This CDR3 reads CSARTAEAGGETQYF. This chain joins TRBV20-1 and TRBJ2-5; as DNA is missing, the TRBD2 call by TCRdb cannot be tested. Germline values: CDR1 DFQATT, CDR2 SNEGSKA (reference sequence). The CDR3 is made up of 15 amino acids.

CDR3 amino acids: CSANRLLQETQYF. This chain uses TRBV20-1 with TRBJ2-5; no DNA is available, so the TRBD1 call from TCRdb remains unchecked. CDR3 length: 13 residues. The V gene's germline CDR1 is DFQATT and CDR2 SNEGSKA (reference sequence).

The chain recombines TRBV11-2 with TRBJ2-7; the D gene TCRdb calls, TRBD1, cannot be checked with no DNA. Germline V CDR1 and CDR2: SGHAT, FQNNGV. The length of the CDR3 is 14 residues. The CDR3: CASSLVGGDYEQYF.

This chain's CDR3 is CASSTCVAFYEQYF. The J gene is TRBJ2-7, the V gene TRBV21-1. TRBV21-1 is shown as a pseudogene. The CDR3 consists of 14 residues.

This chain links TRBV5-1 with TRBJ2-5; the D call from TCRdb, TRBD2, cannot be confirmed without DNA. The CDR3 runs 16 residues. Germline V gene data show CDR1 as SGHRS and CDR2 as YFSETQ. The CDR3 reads CASSLGLAGTWETQYF. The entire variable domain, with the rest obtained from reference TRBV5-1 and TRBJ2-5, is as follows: KAGVTQTPRYLIKTRGQQVTLSCSPISGHRSVSWYQQTPGQGLQFLFEYFSETQRNKGNFPGRFSGRQFSNSRSEMNVSTLELGDSALYLCASSLGLAGTWETQYFGPGTRLLVL.

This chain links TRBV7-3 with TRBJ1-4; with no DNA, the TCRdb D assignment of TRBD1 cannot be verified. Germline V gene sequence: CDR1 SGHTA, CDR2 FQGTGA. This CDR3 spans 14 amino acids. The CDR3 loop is CASSPTGADEKLFF.

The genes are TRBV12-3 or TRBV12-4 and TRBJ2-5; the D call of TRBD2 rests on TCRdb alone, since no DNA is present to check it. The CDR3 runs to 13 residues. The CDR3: CASSPTRPETQYF.

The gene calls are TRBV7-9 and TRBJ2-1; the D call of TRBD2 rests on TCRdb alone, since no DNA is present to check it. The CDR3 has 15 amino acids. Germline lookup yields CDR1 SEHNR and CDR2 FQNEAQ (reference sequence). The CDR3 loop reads CASSPLASGYNEQFF.

The CDR3 here is CSARATPSLTPNEQFF. The rearrangement uses TRBV20-1 and TRBJ2-1; TCRdb designates TRBD1, a call that cannot be tested without DNA. CDR3 size: 16 residues. Germline CDR1 and CDR2: DFQATT and SNEGSKA (reference sequence).

This chain's CDR3 is CASSWDRGIYEQYF. The V call is TRBV7-9, the J call TRBJ2-7; there is no DNA to check the TCRdb D call of TRBD1. CDR1 SEHNR and CDR2 FQNEAQ come from the germline V gene (reference sequence). This CDR3 has 14 amino acids.

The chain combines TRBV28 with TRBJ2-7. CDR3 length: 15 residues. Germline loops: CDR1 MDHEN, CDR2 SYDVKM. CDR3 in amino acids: CASSTIPGTTYEQYF.

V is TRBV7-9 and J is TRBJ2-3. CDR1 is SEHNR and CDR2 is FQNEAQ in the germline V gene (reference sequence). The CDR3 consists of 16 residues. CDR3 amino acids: CASSLAYGSDADTQYF. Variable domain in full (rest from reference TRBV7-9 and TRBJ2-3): DTGVSQNPRHKITKRGQNVTFRCDPISEHNRLYWYRQTLGQGPEFLTYFQNEAQLEKSRLLSDRFSAERPKGSFSTLEIQRTEQGDSAMYLCASSLAYGSDADTQYFGPGTRLTVL.

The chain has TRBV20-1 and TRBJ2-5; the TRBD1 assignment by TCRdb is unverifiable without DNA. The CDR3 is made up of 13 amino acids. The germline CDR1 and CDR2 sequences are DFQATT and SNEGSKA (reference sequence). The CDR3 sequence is CSARRTVEETQYF.

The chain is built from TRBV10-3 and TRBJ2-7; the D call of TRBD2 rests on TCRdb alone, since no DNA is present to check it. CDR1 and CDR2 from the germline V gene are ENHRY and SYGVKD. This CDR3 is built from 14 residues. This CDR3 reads CAISVFPSSYEQYF.

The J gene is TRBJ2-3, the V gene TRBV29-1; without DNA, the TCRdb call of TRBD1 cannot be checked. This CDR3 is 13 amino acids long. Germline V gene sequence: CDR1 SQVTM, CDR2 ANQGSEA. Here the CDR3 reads CSAWGGSTDTQYF.

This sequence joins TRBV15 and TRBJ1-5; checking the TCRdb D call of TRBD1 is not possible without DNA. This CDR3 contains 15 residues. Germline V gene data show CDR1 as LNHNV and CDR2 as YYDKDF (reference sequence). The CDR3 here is CATSRDNRGSQPQHF.

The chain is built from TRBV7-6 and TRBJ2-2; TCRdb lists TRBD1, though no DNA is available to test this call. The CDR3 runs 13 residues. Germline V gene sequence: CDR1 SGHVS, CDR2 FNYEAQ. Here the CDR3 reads CASSSDSAGELFF.

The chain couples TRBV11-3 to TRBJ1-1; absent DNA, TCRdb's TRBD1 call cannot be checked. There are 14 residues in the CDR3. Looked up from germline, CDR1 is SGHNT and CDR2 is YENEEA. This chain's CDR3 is CAITFGAMNTEAFF.

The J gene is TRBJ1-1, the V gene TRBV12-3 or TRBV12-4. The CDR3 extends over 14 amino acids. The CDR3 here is CASSLSPVNTEAFF.

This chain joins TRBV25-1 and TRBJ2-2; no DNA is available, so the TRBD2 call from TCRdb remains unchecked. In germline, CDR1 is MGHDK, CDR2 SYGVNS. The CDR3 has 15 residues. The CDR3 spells CASSVTGPNTGELFF.

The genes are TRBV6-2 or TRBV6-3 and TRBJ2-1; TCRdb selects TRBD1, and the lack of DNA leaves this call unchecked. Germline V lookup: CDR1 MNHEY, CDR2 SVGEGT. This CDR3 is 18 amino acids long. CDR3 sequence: CASSYSGRWQGDYNEQFF.

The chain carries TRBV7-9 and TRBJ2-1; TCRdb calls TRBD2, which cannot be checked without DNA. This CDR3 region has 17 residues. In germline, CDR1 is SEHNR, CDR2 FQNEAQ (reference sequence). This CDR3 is CASSLYMGGGSYNEQFF. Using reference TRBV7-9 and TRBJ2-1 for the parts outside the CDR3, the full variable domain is DTGVSQNPRHKITKRGQNVTFRCDPISEHNRLYWYRQTLGQGPEFLTYFQNEAQLEKSRLLSDRFSAERPKGSFSTLEIQRTEQGDSAMYLCASSLYMGGGSYNEQFFGPGTRLTVL.